This is a list of T cell receptor beta chains from one sample in a study of spatial heterogeneity in lung cancer. MiXCR, applied by TCRdb to the 5' RACE reads, yields one record per CDR3 protein. The top ten hold 7.4% of the sample, which has 20,000 to 25,000 distinct CDR3 sequences, under 6% seen once. Sequenced material: PBMCs, taken at surgery. The source is a male donor with early-stage non-small cell lung cancer. The CDR3 runs from the conserved cysteine through the conserved F or W. A D gene is named only where the DNA matches it firmly. Some rows have no size entry. The others give once, few or many, or a class for an expanded clone.

d_call	v_call	cdr3_length	j_call	clone_size	cdr3_aa	cdr3_nt
TRBD2	TRBV29-1	15	TRBJ2-1	many	CSVGVYAGGYNEQFF	TGCAGCGTTGGGGTCTACGCGGGGGGATACAATGAGCAGTTCTTC
.	TRBV7-7	14	TRBJ2-1	many	CASSLGLSYNEQFF	TGTGCTAGCAGCTTGGGTCTCTCCTACAATGAGCAGTTCTTC
.	TRBV29-1	12	TRBJ2-3	.	CSAGTDGDTQYF	TGCAGCGCAGGGACCGATGGAGATACGCAGTATTTT
.	TRBV6-6	13	TRBJ2-1	many	CASSHQGGNEQFF	TGTGCCAGCTCCCATCAGGGGGGCAATGAGCAGTTCTTC
TRBD2	TRBV12-3/TRBV12-4	13	TRBJ2-3	.	CASRRAGADTQYF	TGTGCCAGCAGGAGAGCGGGGGCAGATACGCAGTATTTT
TRBD2	TRBV7-2	16	TRBJ2-5	many	CASSFGLAGARETQYF	TGTGCCAGCAGCTTCGGACTAGCGGGAGCTCGGGAGACCCAGTACTTC
TRBD2	TRBV6-5	13	TRBJ2-3	many	CASSMGGADTQYF	TGTGCCAGCAGTATGGGGGGGGCAGATACGCAGTATTTT
TRBD1	TRBV5-1	14	TRBJ1-1	many	CASSLTGYDTEAFF	TGCGCCAGCAGCCTGACAGGGTACGACACTGAAGCTTTCTTT
.	TRBV5-8	10	TRBJ1-3	few	CATSGNTIYF	TGTGCCACCTCTGGAAACACCATATATTTT
.	TRBV15	16	TRBJ2-3	many	CATSPRPSTSRDPQYF	TGTGCCACCAGCCCCCGACCCAGCACCTCCCGGGATCCGCAGTATTTT
TRBD2	TRBV29-1	13	TRBJ2-7	.	CSVRTSGGNEQYF	TGCAGCGTTAGGACTAGCGGGGGCAACGAGCAGTACTTC
TRBD1	TRBV20-1	16	TRBJ2-1	few	CSATRTDRGTYNEQFF	TGCAGTGCTACCAGGACGGACAGGGGAACCTACAATGAGCAGTTCTTC
TRBD1	TRBV10-3	15	TRBJ1-6	.	CAISGGTGDNSPLHF	TGTGCCATCAGTGGCGGGACAGGGGACAATTCACCCCTCCACTTT
TRBD1	TRBV10-2	13	TRBJ1-1	many	CASSVTGGTEAFF	TGCGCCAGCAGCGTGACAGGGGGAACTGAAGCTTTCTTT
.	TRBV7-2	15	TRBJ1-3	many	CASTGVGFSGNTIYF	TGTGCCAGCACCGGTGTGGGTTTCTCTGGAAACACCATATATTTT
.	TRBV7-9	12	TRBJ1-2	.	CASSWTDYGYTF	TGTGCCAGCAGCTGGACAGACTATGGCTACACCTTC
TRBD2	TRBV29-1	13	TRBJ2-3	many	CSVEFSGIDTQYF	TGCAGCGTAGAGTTTAGCGGGATAGATACGCAGTATTTT
TRBD2	TRBV5-1	14	TRBJ2-5	few	CASSTRGGRETQYF	TGCGCCAGCAGCACCCGGGGGGGACGGGAGACCCAGTACTTC
.	TRBV7-6	14	TRBJ2-7	many	CASSPPRLNYEQYF	TGTGCCAGCAGCCCCCCCCGGCTGAACTACGAGCAGTACTTC
TRBD1	TRBV12-3/TRBV12-4	14	TRBJ1-5	.	CASSPDREHQPQHF	TGTGCCAGCAGTCCCGACAGGGAACATCAGCCCCAGCATTTT
.	TRBV12-3/TRBV12-4	15	TRBJ1-6	.	CASSPLGSHNSPLHF	TGTGCCAGCAGTCCCCTTGGCTCCCATAATTCACCCCTCCACTTT
.	TRBV6-5	16	TRBJ2-3	many	CASSYSLGSHTDTQYF	TGTGCCAGCAGTTACTCACTAGGATCACACACAGATACGCAGTATTTT
.	TRBV7-2	13	TRBJ2-2	many	CASRLPNTGELFF	TGTGCCAGCAGATTACCGAACACCGGGGAGCTGTTTTTT
TRBD1	TRBV18	14	TRBJ2-7	many	CASSPRTGPYEQYF	TGTGCCAGCTCACCGCGGACAGGTCCTTACGAGCAGTACTTC
.	TRBV10-2	14	TRBJ2-1	many	CASSEDHRVAEQFF	TGCGCCAGCAGTGAGGACCACAGGGTTGCTGAGCAGTTCTTC
TRBD1	TRBV12-3/TRBV12-4	15	TRBJ1-5	many	CASSQPGQGNQPQHF	TGTGCCAGCAGTCAACCGGGACAGGGTAATCAGCCCCAGCATTTT
TRBD2	TRBV27	14	TRBJ2-5	many	CASRGLAGFETQYF	TGTGCCAGCAGAGGACTAGCAGGGTTTGAGACCCAGTACTTC
TRBD1	TRBV6-5	15	TRBJ1-2	many	CASSYRTGEGDGYTF	TGTGCCAGCAGTTACAGGACAGGGGAGGGAGATGGCTACACCTTC
TRBD2	TRBV5-1	19	TRBJ2-1	many	CASSLLALAGARSYNEQFF	TGCGCCAGCAGCTTGCTTGCACTAGCGGGGGCCCGCTCCTACAATGAGCAGTTCTTC
TRBD1	TRBV19	14	TRBJ2-7	many	CASRPGQNHYEQYF	TGTGCCAGTAGACCGGGACAGAACCACTACGAGCAGTACTTC
.	TRBV5-1	14	TRBJ2-7	many	CASSSTGLDYEQYF	TGCGCCAGCAGCTCTACAGGGCTAGACTACGAGCAGTACTTC
.	TRBV29-1	13	TRBJ2-7	many	CSVQGEGALGQYF	TGCAGCGTCCAAGGGGAGGGGGCTCTTGGGCAGTACTTC
.	TRBV2	13	TRBJ1-5	many	CASRGGGNQPQHF	TGTGCCAGCCGAGGCGGGGGCAATCAGCCCCAGCATTTT
.	TRBV7-6	14	TRBJ1-1	medium-sized	CASSPEVVNTEAFF	TGTGCCAGCAGCCCAGAGGTGGTCAACACTGAAGCTTTCTTT
TRBD2	TRBV11-3	14	TRBJ2-1	many	CASSLRLAANEQFF	TGTGCCAGCAGCTTAAGACTAGCGGCGAATGAGCAGTTCTTC
.	TRBV29-1	12	TRBJ1-2	many	CSATRDGGGYTF	TGCAGCGCTACCCGGGACGGCGGTGGCTACACCTTC
.	TRBV5-1	15	TRBJ2-1	many	CASSFYSSSYNEQFF	TGCGCCAGCAGCTTCTACTCGAGCTCCTACAATGAGCAGTTCTTC
.	TRBV28	11	TRBJ1-6	many	CASSFGEPLHF	TGTGCCAGCAGTTTTGGGGAACCCCTCCACTTT
.	TRBV19	13	TRBJ2-7	.	CASSIRSTDEQYF	TGTGCCAGTAGTATTCGTTCGACGGACGAGCAGTACTTC
.	TRBV2	12	TRBJ1-5	many	CASSARDQPQHF	TGTGCCAGCAGTGCCAGGGATCAGCCCCAGCATTTT
TRBD2	TRBV5-1	15	TRBJ2-2	medium-sized	CASSFLAGVAGELFF	TGCGCCAGCAGTTTTCTAGCGGGAGTTGCCGGGGAGCTGTTTTTT
.	TRBV6-5	13	TRBJ2-1	many	CAAGESSYNEQFF	TGTGCCGCCGGGGAGAGCTCCTACAATGAGCAGTTCTTC
.	TRBV12-3/TRBV12-4	14	TRBJ1-6	many	CASAGQIYNSPLHF	TGTGCCAGCGCCGGACAAATCTATAATTCACCCCTCCACTTT
.	TRBV12-3/TRBV12-4	14	TRBJ1-1	many	CASSLEAWGTEAFF	TGTGCCAGCAGTTTAGAGGCCTGGGGCACTGAAGCTTTCTTT
.	TRBV7-2	12	TRBJ1-1	medium-sized	CASSSGRTEAFF	TGTGCCAGCAGCTCGGGACGAACTGAAGCTTTCTTT
.	TRBV7-9	13	TRBJ2-1	.	CASSLPALNEQFF	TGTGCCAGCAGCTTACCTGCCCTAAATGAGCAGTTCTTC
.	TRBV5-6	15	TRBJ2-1	many	CASSFYGGSGNEQFF	TGTGCCAGCAGCTTCTACGGGGGCTCCGGGAATGAGCAGTTCTTC
.	TRBV7-2	15	TRBJ2-1	many	CASSFRESYYNEQFF	TGTGCCAGCAGCTTTAGAGAGTCGTACTACAATGAGCAGTTCTTC
.	TRBV7-6	14	TRBJ2-5	many	CASSLGGAGETQYF	TGTGCCAGCAGCTTAGGGGGGGCCGGGGAGACCCAGTACTTC
.	TRBV7-2	15	TRBJ2-5	medium-sized	CASSTGQRMQETQYF	TGTGCCAGCAGCACAGGACAGAGAATGCAAGAGACCCAGTACTTC
.	TRBV18	13	TRBJ1-5	many	CASSIGQNQPQHF	TGTGCCAGCTCAATCGGACAGAATCAGCCCCAGCATTTT
.	TRBV12-3/TRBV12-4	14	TRBJ2-5	many	CASSLAAGTKTQYF	TGTGCCAGCAGTTTAGCGGCAGGGACAAAGACCCAGTACTTC